This entry features one T cell receptor (beta chain) sequence. This sample was included in a study of technical replicates of blood from four donors. Clones were read by immunoSEQ multiplex PCR, and TCRdb kept only the in-frame ones, dropping some. The sample has around 79,000 clones; 85% to 95% are singletons. The sample was T cells isolated from PBMCs. This TCR came from a human donor in good health.

CDR3 residues: CASSQGLAGPGVSYEQYF. DNA of the CDR3: TGCGCCAGCAGCCAGGGACTAGCGGGGCCAGGGGTCTCCTACGAGCAGTACTTC. The rearrangement links TRBV4-1 to TRBJ2-7; 13 bases are a match to TRBD2. The CDR3 has 18 amino acids. Germline V gene data show CDR1 as MGHRA and CDR2 as YSYEKL. Trimming at V came to 3 bases and at J to 0 bases, leaving 8 bases not matched to a gene.